The rows below give T cell receptor beta chains drawn from one sample of a study of T cells expressing NK-cell markers. After re-calling the 5' RACE reads, TCRdb lists one entry per CDR3 protein, DNA absent. This sample's table reports about 430,000 distinct CDR3 sequences. Sequencing was carried out using blood T cells: a sorted CD56 or NKG2C T cell subset, CD4+ or CD8+ T cells, or bulk PBMC T cells (not recorded which). Receptors were obtained from a woman in her fifties or sixties in good health. The CDR3 runs from the conserved cysteine through the conserved F or W. Fields, in order: V gene, J gene, CDR3 protein.

>TRBV6-1|TRBJ1-5
CASSGTGRGQPQHF
>TRBV3-1|TRBJ1-5
CASSQGLGQPQHF
>TRBV12-3/TRBV12-4|TRBJ2-1
CASRGGSYNEQFF
>TRBV12-3/TRBV12-4|TRBJ2-3
CASSFSTSGFTDTQYF
>TRBV20-1|TRBJ2-3
CSAYTPATDPDTQYF
>TRBV4-1|TRBJ1-2
CASSQPEGLGYTF
>TRBV5-1|TRBJ2-1
CASSSEGSGRIDEQFF
>TRBV3-1|TRBJ2-3
CASRESNSDTQYF
>TRBV5-1|TRBJ2-6
CASSLMLSGANVLTF
>TRBV9|TRBJ2-1
CASSRSSGSSYNEQFF
>TRBV2|TRBJ2-5
CASSEKTQVLETQYF
>TRBV11-3|TRBJ2-5
CASSSLLSGRGIEQETQYF
>TRBV28|TRBJ2-5
CASRVGDRETQYF
>TRBV11-2|TRBJ2-1
CASRVGLAGDGEQFF
>TRBV29-1|TRBJ2-1
CSAFSWDNEQFF
>TRBV2|TRBJ1-4
CASSVGTAMGKLFF
>TRBV7-9|TRBJ2-5
CASSFERTVQETQYF
>TRBV20-1|TRBJ2-5
CSARPTGIRKETQYF
>TRBV3-1|TRBJ2-1
CASSLGTSEFF
>TRBV5-1|TRBJ2-7
CASSSDRVGVEQYF
>TRBV18|TRBJ2-1
CASSPRDQIVGNEQFF
>TRBV5-1|TRBJ2-2
CASSPTRGDAGELFF
>TRBV20-1|TRBJ2-1
CSARINLGAQFF
>TRBV2|TRBJ2-5
CASSERPIIQETQYF
>TRBV6-1|TRBJ1-6
CASMRGSPLHF
>TRBV7-8|TRBJ1-4
CASSRAGVRTTNEKLFF
>TRBV4-1|TRBJ2-3
CASSQPGRTGQYF
>TRBV20-1|TRBJ2-5
CSAPTHFQGKVTQYF
>TRBV20-1|TRBJ2-3
CSASLAPDTQYF
>TRBV29-1|TRBJ1-2
CSVEELGTGRYGYTF
>TRBV13|TRBJ2-7
CASSLGGRHSYEQYF